Below, 31 T cell receptor beta chains from the same sample are listed, as sequenced in a study of glioma-infiltrating T cells. TCR alpha and beta CDR3 regions were amplified from RNA using iRepertoire nested multiplex PCR. TCRdb re-derived calls from the multiplex PCR reads in MiXCR, one entry per CDR3 protein. Of around 93,000 distinct CDR3 sequences listed, about 40% were seen once; the top ten hold more than 30%. Input material: glioma tissue, nonneoplastic brain tissue, or PBMCs (not recorded which). These receptors came from a human donor with low-grade glioma or glioblastoma, undergoing nonglioma brain surgery, or in good health (not recorded which).

Regarding this clonotype: The junction and the germline gene differ at one end; a read error may be behind it. The rearrangement joins TRBV20-1 to TRBJ2-1; 8 bases fit TRBD2. CDR1 DFQATT and CDR2 SNEGSKA come from the germline V gene (reference sequence). The CDR3 totals 15 residues. The CDR3 loop reads CSVRDPLAGLNEQFF. The CDR3 DNA reads as TGCAGTGTTAGAGATCCCCTAGCGGGTCTCAATGAGCAGTTCTTC.

Comments on this clonotype: This CDR3 is missing its conserved last phenylalanine or tryptophan, likely due to a read error. The V call is TRBV6-1, the J call TRBJ2-5; 8 bases map to TRBD1. Germline V gene data show CDR1 as MNHNS and CDR2 as SASEGT. With 5 bases clipped from V and 7 bases from J, the junction kept 3 bases outside the gene matches. CDR3 length equals 12 residues. CDR3 DNA sequence: TGTGCCAGCAGTCAAACAGGGGGGACCCAGTACTCT. This sequence encodes CASSQTGGTQYS.

Details on this clonotype: One end of the junction is discordant with germline, which a read error may explain. The genes are TRBV3-1 and TRBJ1-1; perhaps TRBD1 as D (6 bases). The CDR3 spans 17 residues. Germline values: CDR1 LGHDT, CDR2 YNNKEL (reference sequence). The CDR3 region is CANSQLGLSGATTEAFF. The CDR3 nucleotides read TGTGCCAACAGCCAATTGGGTCTTTCAGGGGCAACCACTGAAGCTTTCTTT. Complete variable domain (other parts from reference TRBV3-1 and TRBJ1-1): DTAVSQTPKYLVTQMGNDKSIKCEQNLGHDTMYWYKQDSKKFLKIMFSYNNKELIINETVPNRFSPKSPDKAHLNLHINSLELGDSAVYFCANSQLGLSGATTEAFFGQGTRLTVV.

Regarding this clonotype: The junction and the germline gene differ at one end; a read error may be behind it. The gene calls are TRBV6-5 and TRBJ2-7; TRBD2 agrees at 7 bases. CDR3 length: 16 residues. Per the germline V gene, CDR1 is MNHEY and CDR2 is SVGAGI. CDR3 DNA sequence: TGTGCCAGCAGCCTAAGTCAGCGGGAACCCAACTACGAGCGGTACTTC. Encoded protein: CASSLSQREPNYERYF.

This clonotype occurred many times. This sequence joins TRBV25-1 and TRBJ1-2, with TRBD1 identical over 10 bases. After removal of 5 bases from V and 8 bases from J, the junction contained 5 bases not matched to a gene. Germline CDR1 is MGHDK and CDR2 is SYGVNS. The CDR3 is 13 amino acids. The CDR3, as DNA: TGTGCCAGCAGTAGCGGGACAGGGGTAGGCTACACCTTC. Translated: CASSSGTGVGYTF.

Of note for this clonotype: Germline is not matched at one junction end, which may reflect a read error. The V gene is TRBV18, the J gene TRBJ2-1; 8 nucleotides agree with TRBD1. This CDR3 is built from 16 residues. Germline V gene data show CDR1 as KGHSH and CDR2 as LQKENI. The chain's CDR3 is CSSSPPDRVLSNEQFF. The CDR3 coding sequence is TGTTCCAGCTCACCCCCGGACAGGGTCCTTTCCAATGAGCAGTTCTTC.

Turning to this clonotype: At one end, the junction sequence differs from germline, possibly due to a read error. The chain has TRBV13 and TRBJ2-6; D possibly corresponds to TRBD1 (5 bases). The germline V gene has CDR1 PRHDT and CDR2 FYEKMQ (reference sequence). The CDR3 extends over 13 amino acids. CDR3 sequence (DNA): TGTGCCAGCAGCTCCTCTGGGGCCAACGTCCTGAATTTC. Translation gives CASSSSGANVLNF.

This clonotype was observed at least ten times. This chain uses TRBV2 with TRBJ1-5; D call uncertain. Trimming took off 2 bases at V and 7 bases at J, with 12 bases between the two ends. The CDR3 is 14 residues long. Germline V CDR1 and CDR2: SNHLY, FYNNEI. For the CDR3, the DNA is TGTGCCAGCAGTGAAACGGTCGGGGTCCAGCCCCAGCATTTT. It specifies CASSETVGVQPQHF.

On this clonotype: Sequence at one end of the junction differs from germline and may be a read error. The chain joins TRBV2 to TRBJ2-1, with 11 bases identical to TRBD2. The CDR3 has 17 amino acids. CDR1 and CDR2 (germline): SNHLY, FYNNEI. The CDR3 DNA reads TGTGCCAGCAGAACCGGGACTAGCGGTGGGGCCTACAATGATCAGTTCTTC. The encoded protein is CASRTGTSGGAYNDQFF.

The table lists this clonotype with many counts. The genes are TRBV19 and TRBJ2-2; unclear D gene. The CDR3 covers 12 residues. Germline CDR1 LNHDA, CDR2 SQIVND (reference sequence). Trimming stripped 10 bases from V and 4 bases from J, with 10 bases between. CDR3 sequence: CATLRSTGELFF. CDR3 in DNA: TGTGCCACTCTACGCTCCACCGGGGAGCTGTTTTTT.

This clonotype was recorded at least ten times. J is TRBJ2-7 and V is TRBV6-5; 8 positions agree with TRBD1. The V gene end was trimmed by 0 bases and the J gene end by 3 bases; junction bases not matched to a gene: 7. CDR3 size: 16 residues. From germline, CDR1 is MNHEY and CDR2 SVGAGI. Here the CDR3 reads CASSYSSGGVNYEQYF. The CDR3, as DNA: TGTGCCAGCAGTTACTCTTCAGGGGGCGTAAACTACGAGCAGTACTTC.

This clonotype was found many times. The J gene is TRBJ2-7, the V gene TRBV5-4; D unresolved. The V end lost 0 bases, the J end lost 6 bases, and 10 bases lay between the germline ends. Germline-derived CDR1 and CDR2 are SGHNT and YYREEE (reference sequence). The CDR3 has 13 amino acids. The CDR3 here is CASSLAGVGEQYF. CDR3 coding DNA: TGTGCCAGCAGCTTGGCTGGGGTGGGCGAGCAGTACTTC.

This clonotype has only a few counts. This chain uses TRBV9 with TRBJ2-5; 7 bases align to TRBD2. V was clipped by 5 bases and J by 3 bases; unmatched bases: 10. Germline V gene lookup returns CDR1 SGDLS and CDR2 YYNGEE. This CDR3 has 15 amino acids. This CDR3 is CASSYNGGSEETQYF. As DNA, the CDR3 is TGTGCCAGCAGTTATAACGGCGGGAGTGAAGAGACCCAGTACTTC.

This clonotype was seen only a few times. The chain links TRBV6-1 to TRBJ2-6; D remains ambiguous. Germline values: CDR1 MNHNS, CDR2 SASEGT. The CDR3 is 13 amino acids. The V end lost 4 bases, the J end lost 1 base, and 2 bases lay between the germline ends. The DNA of the CDR3 is TGTGCCAGCAGTGCTTCTGGGGCCAACGTCCTGACTTTC. It encodes CASSASGANVLTF.

With respect to this clonotype: The junction departs from germline at one end; a sequencing error may be responsible. The genes are TRBV18 and TRBJ2-5; D uncertain. Per the germline V gene, CDR1 is KGHSH and CDR2 is LQKENI. The CDR3 loop spans 15 amino acids. This chain's CDR3 is CASPGREVLRETQYF. CDR3 nucleotide sequence: TGTGCCAGCCCAGGAAGGGAAGTACTCCGAGAGACCCAGTATTTC.

On this clonotype itself: At one end the junction does not follow the germline gene, possibly because of a read error. The genes are TRBV20-1 and TRBJ2-7; TRBD1 matches 11 bases. In germline, CDR1 is DFQATT, CDR2 SNEGSKA (reference sequence). This CDR3 region has 15 residues. CDR3 in DNA: TGCAGCGCTAGTGGGTCCGGGACAGGGGGCTACGAGCAGTACTTC. Protein: CSASGSGTGGYEQYF.

With respect to this clonotype: With a much larger clone just one base away, this may be a read error. The V and J genes are TRBV29-1 and TRBJ2-5; D may be TRBD2 (6 bases). The CDR3 has 12 amino acids. V lost 7 bases and J lost 3, with 12 bases in between. Germline CDR1 is SQVTM and CDR2 is ANQGSEA. In nucleotides, the CDR3 is TGCAGCGCTGGAGGGCTGGAAGAGACCCAGTACTTC. Its protein product is CSAGGLEETQYF.

The chain employs TRBV4-1 and TRBJ2-1; 10 bases fit TRBD2. Trimming removed 5 bases from V and 9 bases from J; junction bases left unmatched: 10. Looked up from germline, CDR1 is MGHRA and CDR2 is YSYEKL. This CDR3 region has 15 residues. This CDR3 reads CASSLASGSFAEQFF. The CDR3 nucleotides read TGCGCCAGCAGCTTAGCTAGCGGGAGTTTTGCTGAGCAGTTCTTC.

This clonotype was detected ten times or more. V is TRBV20-1 and J is TRBJ1-2, with D possibly TRBD1 on 5 matching bases. Germline CDR1 reads DFQATT; CDR2 reads SNEGSKA (reference sequence). CDR3 length: 14 amino acids. V lost 1 base and J lost 3, with 12 bases in between. The CDR3: CSARVPQGDYGYTF. CDR3 DNA: TGCAGTGCTAGAGTCCCCCAGGGAGACTATGGCTACACCTTC.

This clonotype was counted many times. This chain links TRBV20-1 with TRBJ1-5; TRBD1 matches at 8 bases. The V gene end was trimmed by 6 bases and the J gene end by 3 bases; junction bases not matched to a gene: 10. The CDR3 is made up of 15 amino acids. Germline loops: CDR1 DFQATT, CDR2 SNEGSKA (reference sequence). This chain's CDR3 is CSATDRAFLNQPQHF. For the CDR3, the DNA is TGCAGTGCGACGGACAGGGCCTTCCTCAATCAGCCCCAGCATTTT.

This clonotype came up many times. This chain joins TRBV6-1 and TRBJ2-7, with TRBD2 as a possible D gene (5 bases). CDR3 length: 21 residues. Trimming shortened V by 5 bases and J by 2 bases, and 34 bases separated the two germline ends. Per germline, CDR1 MNHNS and CDR2 SASEGT. CDR3 nucleotide sequence: TGTGCCAGCAGTCGAGGGATCCGTCGAGGGTTTTCAAGATCCAATACCTACGAGCAGTACTTC. Its translation: CASSRGIRRGFSRSNTYEQYF.

This clonotype was seen once. This sequence joins TRBV6-2 or TRBV6-3 and TRBJ2-4; a possible D gene is TRBD2 (7 bases). The CDR3 consists of 16 residues. Germline V gene lookup returns CDR1 MNHEY and CDR2 SVGEGT. V was trimmed by 8 bases and J by 0 bases, leaving 17 bases between them. CDR3 sequence: CASCIRGAKAKNIQYF. DNA of the CDR3: TGTGCCAGCTGCATCCGGGGGGCCAAAGCCAAAAACATTCAGTACTTC.

This clonotype was recorded at least ten times. The chain joins TRBV6-2 or TRBV6-3 to TRBJ2-7; the D is unclear. Per germline, CDR1 MNHEY and CDR2 SVGEGT. V was shortened by 7 bases and J by 3 bases, with 19 bases between the two germline ends. The CDR3 has 15 amino acids. In DNA, the CDR3 is TGTGCCAGCACGTCAGAACAGAGGCTATTCTACGAGCAGTACTTC. Amino acid sequence: CASTSEQRLFYEQYF.

The chain couples TRBV15 to TRBJ2-7; 8 bases align to TRBD2. The CDR3 loop spans 19 amino acids. CDR1 LNHNV and CDR2 YYDKDF come from the germline V gene (reference sequence). V dropped 1 base and J dropped 3; count of bases not matched to a gene: 17. CDR3: CATSRAGGRQDTGIYEQYF. The DNA of the CDR3 is TGTGCCACCAGCAGAGCGGGGGGGCGCCAAGATACAGGGATCTACGAGCAGTACTTC.

As concerns this clonotype: Because the CDR3's place on the DNA is in doubt, the DNA is left out and the CDR3 is given as listed by TCRdb. The genes are TRBV6-1 and TRBJ2-7; the D call of TRBD1 is as the table states it, not checked on the DNA. Germline V gives CDR1 MNHNS, CDR2 SASEGT. The CDR3 spans 14 residues, counting both ends. The chain's CDR3 is CACSARGVRYEQYF.

In this sample, this clonotype turned up many times. The V call is TRBV20-1, the J call TRBJ2-3, with a tentative D call TRBD2 (5 bases). CDR3 length: 15 residues. Trimming shortened V by 2 bases and J by 2 bases, and 14 bases separated the two germline ends. Germline V CDR1 and CDR2: DFQATT, SNEGSKA (reference sequence). The CDR3 nucleotides are TGCAGTGCTAGAAGGGTCAGCGGCCCCACAGATACGCAGTATTTT. Protein: CSARRVSGPTDTQYF.

This clonotype was counted many times. V usage is TRBV9 and J usage is TRBJ2-7; D not certain. Germline V gene sequence: CDR1 SGDLS, CDR2 YYNGEE. Trimming shortened V by 0 bases and J by 6 bases, and 10 bases separated the two germline ends. CDR3 length: 13 amino acids. In DNA, the CDR3 is TGTGCCAGCAGCGTAGACGGTCACGGCGAGCAGTACTTC. Protein product: CASSVDGHGEQYF.

The table lists this clonotype with many counts. V gene TRBV19 combines with J gene TRBJ2-3; 12 bases agree with TRBD2. V lost 4 bases and J lost 5; bases outside the gene matches: 13. This CDR3 region has 18 residues. Germline V gene sequence: CDR1 LNHDA, CDR2 SQIVND (reference sequence). The CDR3 nucleotides read TGTGCCAGTAGTACCTTCGGACTAGCGGGGACCTTCGGAGATACGCAGTATTTT. Protein: CASSTFGLAGTFGDTQYF.

This clonotype was counted many times. The rearrangement uses TRBV6-2 or TRBV6-3 and TRBJ2-1; no firm D call. Deletions cut 3 bases from V and 7 bases from J, with 16 bases between. This CDR3 has 15 amino acids. The germline gives CDR1 MNHEY, CDR2 SVGEGT. The chain's CDR3 is CASSYSSDRRNEQFF. The CDR3 region has the DNA TGTGCCAGCAGTTATTCTTCCGACCGAAGGAATGAGCAGTTCTTC.

Comment on this clonotype: It may be a read error: a sequence one base away is much more abundant. The gene calls are TRBV29-1 and TRBJ2-7, with D hard to call. This CDR3 contains 13 residues. From germline, CDR1 is SQVTM and CDR2 ANQGSEA. The CDR3 DNA follows: TGCAGAGTCTACGGGCCGCCCCCCTACGAGCAGTACTTC. Its translation is CRVYGPPPYEQYF.

This clonotype has at least ten counts. The rearrangement links TRBV15 to TRBJ2-7; D call uncertain. The CDR3 extends over 12 amino acids. V lost 3 bases and J lost 5, with 8 bases in between. Germline-derived CDR1 and CDR2 are LNHNV and YYDKDF (reference sequence). This CDR3 reads CATSSLGHEQYF. CDR3 nucleotide sequence: TGTGCCACCAGCAGTCTAGGACACGAGCAGTACTTC.